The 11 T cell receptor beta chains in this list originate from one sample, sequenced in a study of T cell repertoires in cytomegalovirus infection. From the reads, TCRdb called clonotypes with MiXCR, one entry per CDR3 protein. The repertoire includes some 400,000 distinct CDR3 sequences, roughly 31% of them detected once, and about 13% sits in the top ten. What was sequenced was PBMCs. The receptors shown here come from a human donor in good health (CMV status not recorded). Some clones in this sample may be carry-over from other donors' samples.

The CDR3 loop reads CSARGQVSIYEQYF. The DNA for the CDR3 is TGCAGTGCTCGTGGACAGGTCAGCATCTACGAGCAGTACTTC. The chain combines TRBV20-1 with TRBJ2-7; 7 bases align to TRBD1. After removal of 5 bases from V and 3 bases from J, the junction contained 10 bases not matched to a gene. There are 14 residues in the CDR3. Germline V CDR1 and CDR2: DFQATT, SNEGSKA (reference sequence).

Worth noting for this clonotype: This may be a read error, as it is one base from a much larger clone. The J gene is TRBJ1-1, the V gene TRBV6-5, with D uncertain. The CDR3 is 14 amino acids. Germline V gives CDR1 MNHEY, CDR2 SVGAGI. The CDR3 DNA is TGTGCCAGCAGTTCGGAGGGAGGAAGCGCTGAAGCTTACTTT. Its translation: CASSSEGGSAEAYF.

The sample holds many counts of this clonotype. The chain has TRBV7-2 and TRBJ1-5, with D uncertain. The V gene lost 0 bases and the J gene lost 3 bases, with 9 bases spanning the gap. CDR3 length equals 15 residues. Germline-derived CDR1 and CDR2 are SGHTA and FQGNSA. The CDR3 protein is CASSLAGRINQPQHF. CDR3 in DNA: TGTGCCAGCAGCTTAGCGGGGAGGATCAATCAGCCCCAGCATTTT.

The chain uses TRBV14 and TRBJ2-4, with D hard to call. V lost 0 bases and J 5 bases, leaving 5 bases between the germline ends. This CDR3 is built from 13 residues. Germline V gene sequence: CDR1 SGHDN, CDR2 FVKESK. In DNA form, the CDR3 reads TGTGCCAGCAGCCAAGATTGGCAAAACATTCAGTACTTC. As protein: CASSQDWQNIQYF.

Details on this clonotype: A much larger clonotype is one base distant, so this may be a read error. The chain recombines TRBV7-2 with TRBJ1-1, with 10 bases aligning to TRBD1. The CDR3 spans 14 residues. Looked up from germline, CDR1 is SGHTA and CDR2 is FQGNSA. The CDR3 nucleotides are TGTGCCAGCAGCCAAGACAGGGGGCCAGGGGAAGATTTCTTT. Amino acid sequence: CASSQDRGPGEDFF.

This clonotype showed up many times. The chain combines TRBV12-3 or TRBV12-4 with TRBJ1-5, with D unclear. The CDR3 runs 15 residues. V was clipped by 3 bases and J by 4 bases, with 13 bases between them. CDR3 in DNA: TGTGCCAGCAGTTTTCGTTCCCACTTAAATCAGCCCCAGCATTTT. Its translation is CASSFRSHLNQPQHF.

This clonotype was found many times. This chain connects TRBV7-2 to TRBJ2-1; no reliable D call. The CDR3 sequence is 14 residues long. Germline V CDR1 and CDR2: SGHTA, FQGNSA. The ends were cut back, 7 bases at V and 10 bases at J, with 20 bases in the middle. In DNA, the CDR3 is TGTGCCAGCACCCCCATCGGATTCGACGGGGAGCAGTTCTTC. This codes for CASTPIGFDGEQFF.

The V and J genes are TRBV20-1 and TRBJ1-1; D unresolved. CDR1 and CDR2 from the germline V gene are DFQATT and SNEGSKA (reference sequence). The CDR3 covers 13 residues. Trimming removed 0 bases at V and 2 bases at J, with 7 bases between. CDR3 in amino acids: CSAREPVNTEAFF. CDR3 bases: TGCAGTGCTAGAGAGCCAGTCAACACTGAAGCTTTCTTT.

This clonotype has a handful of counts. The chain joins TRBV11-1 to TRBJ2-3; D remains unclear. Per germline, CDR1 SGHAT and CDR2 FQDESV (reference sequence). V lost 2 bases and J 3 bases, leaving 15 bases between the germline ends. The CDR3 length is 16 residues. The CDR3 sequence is CASSLYSGLGTDTQYF. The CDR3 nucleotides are TGTGCCAGCAGCTTATATTCAGGTCTTGGGACAGATACGCAGTATTTT.

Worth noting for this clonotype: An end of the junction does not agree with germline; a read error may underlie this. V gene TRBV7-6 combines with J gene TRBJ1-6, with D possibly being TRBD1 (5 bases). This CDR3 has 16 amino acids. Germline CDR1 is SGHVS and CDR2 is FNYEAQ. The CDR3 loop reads CASSLGGGEGNSPLPF. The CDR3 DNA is TGTGCCAGCAGCTTGGGGGGGGGAGAGGGTAATTCACCCCTCCCCTTT. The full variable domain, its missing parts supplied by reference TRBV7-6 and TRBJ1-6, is GAGVSQSPRYKVTKRGQDVALRCDPISGHVSLYWYRQALGQGPEFLTYFNYEAQQDKSGLPNDRFSAERPEGSISTLTIQRTEQRDSAMYRCASSLGGGEGNSPLPFGNGTRLTVT.

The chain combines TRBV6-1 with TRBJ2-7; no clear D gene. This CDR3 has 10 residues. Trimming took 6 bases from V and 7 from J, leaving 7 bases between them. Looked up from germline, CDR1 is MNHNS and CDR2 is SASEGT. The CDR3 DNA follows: TGTGCCAGCAGGGGCGAGGAGCAGTACTTC. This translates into CASRGEEQYF.